The entry below describes one T cell receptor (beta chain). What antigen it recognizes has not been identified. Base quality data are lacking; no much larger clone is found one base away. Taken from the germline V gene, the CDR1 and CDR2 loops are SGHVS and FNYEAQ. The CDR3 has 13 amino acids, counting the end cysteine and phenylalanine. Only CDR3 DNA remains: 39 bases, in frame from the first base. Trimming removed 1 base from V and 8 bases from J; the gene matches leave 1 base unexplained. Using the deep immunoSEQ assay, TCR CDR3 regions were amplified from genomic DNA by multiplex PCR. Genomic DNA extracted from each cell subset was distributed evenly over all wells of several immunoSEQ 96-well plates, and each plate served as one replicate. For sorted subsets, each replicate PCR was loaded with about 200 ng genomic DNA, equivalent to 30,000 to 35,000 T cell genomes. Purified libraries were measured with a Qubit 3.0 fluorometer, size-checked on a Bioanalyzer 2100, and measured again with the KAPA Library Quantification kit. Every immunoSEQ 96-well plate was sequenced on a dedicated single-read 150-cycle Illumina NextSeq 550 flow cell. From the authors' description of their analysis: Because only junctional sequences without quality scores were contained in the immunoSEQ output, filtering matching that applied to full-length reads could not be performed. Sequences were annotated with PyIR, a Python wrapper for IgBLAST v1.9, using IMGT germline references to assign V/J genes and CDR3. Reads were removed for weak V/J assignments (E-value above 1e-6), missing CDR3, stop codons, out-of-frame junctions, or ambiguous translated residues. A V3J clonotype was defined by an identical inferred V gene, J gene, and CDR3 amino acid sequence. To compute the percentage overlap between repertoires, the number of shared unique clonotypes was divided by the size of the smaller repertoire. Repertoire richness was assessed with RTK rarefaction, the Chao1 estimator, and Recon v2.1 estimates of unobserved clonotypes. OLGA was used to compute generation probabilities for all TCRbeta clonotypes that the gDNA method yielded from a handful of donors. Imported from immuneACCESS, the table was reduced by TCRdb to in-frame sequences with V and J called. These copies leave out some clones; in studies compared against another copy, an unresolved V gene accounts for under half, and the cause of the remainder is not known. D and trimming were read from the DNA, whereas the V and J calls and clone size are those reported in that table. The sample data list approximately 1.4 million clones, and 95% to 99% of these were observed just once. The ten largest clonotypes hold roughly 0.45% of the sample.

The data were obtained in a study of shared clonotypes between healthy human individuals (dated by TCRdb to the early 2020s). Study-level background: The cohort included a few men and a couple of women between 18 and 49 years of age. For each donor, three plates each were used for CD4 naive and CD4 memory, two plates were used for CD8 naive, and one plate was used for CD8 memory. Blood TCR repertoires of five healthy adults were deeply sequenced to estimate repertoire size and the extent of clonotype sharing between individuals. To increase sequencing depth and limit assay-specific biases, different laboratories used diverse techniques to prepare libraries and sequence TCR repertoires. Between about 0.94 and 10 billion PBMCs per donor were obtained by leukapheresis. General study outcomes and caveats: Pairwise subsampling led to the expectation that sequencing depth would affect the degree of clonotype sharing among donors. Even with the large sequencing depth, rarefaction of the sorted-subset datasets indicated that sequencing was incomplete. Higher generation probabilities were observed for clonotypes shared by all four sorted-subset donors than for non-shared clonotypes. Naive subsets generally had larger estimated clonotype richness than memory subsets did. Around 5% of naive CD4, 3.5% of naive CD8, roughly 2.5% of memory CD4, and about 0.4% of memory CD8 clonotypes were shared across several donors. Because the study included only a small number of donors, the genetic and exposure-history diversity represented was limited. Sampling was restricted to blood, and TCR repertoires in tissue are likely to differ from TCR repertoires in blood.

The donors were healthy, HIV-negative adults with no recently reported acute infections or vaccinations. Every donor was a Caucasian adult living in Nashville, Tennessee, USA. CD4+ T cells were enriched by magnetic negative selection, after which naive cells were positively selected on CD45RA and the negative fraction was taken as the memory subset. After blood collection by leukapheresis, PBMCs were isolated using Ficoll-Histopaque density gradient centrifugation and then cryopreserved in the vapor phase of liquid nitrogen. Analytical flow cytometry was used to check the purity and quantity of each magnetically sorted T cell population. Genomic DNA was isolated from each sorted fraction and quantified by UV absorbance on a Nanodrop 2000c.

The origin of this receptor is a man aged 30 to 39 in good health. The sample comprised naive CD4+ T cells sorted from blood. In light of the paper, this sample's cell subset or site label describes: CD45RA+ positively selected. Recombination linked TRBV7-6 to TRBJ1-4; the central 7 bases match TRBD1. Read as DNA, the sequence is TGTGCCAGCAGCTTAGGCAGGGGGGAAAAACTGTTTTTT. The resulting protein is CASSLGRGEKLFF.